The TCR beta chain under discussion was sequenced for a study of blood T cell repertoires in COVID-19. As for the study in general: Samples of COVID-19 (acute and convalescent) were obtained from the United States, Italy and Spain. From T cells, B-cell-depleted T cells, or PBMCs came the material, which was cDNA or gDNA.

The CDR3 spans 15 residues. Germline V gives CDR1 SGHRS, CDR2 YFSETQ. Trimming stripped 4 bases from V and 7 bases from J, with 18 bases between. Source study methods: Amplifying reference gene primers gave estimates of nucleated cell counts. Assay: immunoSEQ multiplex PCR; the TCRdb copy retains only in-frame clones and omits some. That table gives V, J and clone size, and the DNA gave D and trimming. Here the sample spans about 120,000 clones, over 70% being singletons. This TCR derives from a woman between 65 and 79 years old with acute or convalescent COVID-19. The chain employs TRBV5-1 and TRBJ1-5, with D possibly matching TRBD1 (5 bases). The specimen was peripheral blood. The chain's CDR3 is CASSPIPGFGQPQHF. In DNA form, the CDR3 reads TGCGCCAGCAGCCCAATACCAGGGTTCGGACAGCCCCAGCATTTT.